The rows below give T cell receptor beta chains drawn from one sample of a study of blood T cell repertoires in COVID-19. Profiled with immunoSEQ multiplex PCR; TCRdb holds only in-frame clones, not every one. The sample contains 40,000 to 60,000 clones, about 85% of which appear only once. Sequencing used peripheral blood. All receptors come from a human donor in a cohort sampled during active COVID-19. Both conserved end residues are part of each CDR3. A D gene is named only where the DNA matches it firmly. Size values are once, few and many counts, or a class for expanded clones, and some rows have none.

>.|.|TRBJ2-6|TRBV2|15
TGTGCCAGCAGCCTAAGGGGGACTGGGGCCAACGTCCTGACTTTC
CASSLRGTGANVLTF
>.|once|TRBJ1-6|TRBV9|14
TGTGCCAGCAGCGCAGAGGTCACGGGGTCACCCCTCCACTTT
CASSAEVTGSPLHF
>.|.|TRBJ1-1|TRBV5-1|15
TGCGCCAGCAGCCCACAAGACAGACGGAACACTGAAGCTTTCTTT
CASSPQDRRNTEAFF
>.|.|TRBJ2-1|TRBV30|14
TGTGCCTGGAGTATGAGGGGGGGGAGTCGGGAGCAGTTCTTC
CAWSMRGGSREQFF
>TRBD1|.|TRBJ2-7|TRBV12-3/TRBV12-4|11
TGTGCCAGCAGCTCGGACAGGGGTCTGCACTTC
CASSSDRGLHF
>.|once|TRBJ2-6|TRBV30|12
TGTGCCGGGGGCGGTGGGGCCAACGTCCTGACTTTC
CAGGGGANVLTF
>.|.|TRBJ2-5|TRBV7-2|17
TGTGCCAGCAGCTTAGCGGTTTCGGTCGGGAGTTCGGAGACCCAGTACTTC
CASSLAVSVGSSETQYF
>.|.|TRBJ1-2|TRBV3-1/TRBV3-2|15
TGTGCCAGCAGCCAAGATCAGGGGTTCATTGATGGCTACACCTTC
CASSQDQGFIDGYTF
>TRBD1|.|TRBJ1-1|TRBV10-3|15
TGTGCCATCAGTGAGTTGGACAGGGAGTACACTGAAGCTTTCTTT
CAISELDREYTEAFF
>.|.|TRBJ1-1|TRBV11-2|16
TGTGCCAGCAGCTTAAGCCAGGTGTCTTGGAACACTGAAGCTTTCTTT
CASSLSQVSWNTEAFF
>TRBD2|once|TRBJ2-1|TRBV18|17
TGTGCCAGCTCACCAAGAGAGGCAAGCGGGGGTTACAATGAGCAGTTCTTC
CASSPREASGGYNEQFF
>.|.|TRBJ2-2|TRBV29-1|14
TGCAGCGTTGGGTATTCCTCGCGGTTCGGGGAGCTGTTTTTT
CSVGYSSRFGELFF
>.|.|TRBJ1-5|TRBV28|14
TGTGCCAGCAGCCAGGCGGGTTCGGTTAAGCCCCAGCATTTT
CASSQAGSVKPQHF
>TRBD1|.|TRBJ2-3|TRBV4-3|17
TGCGCCAGCAGCCACCTCACCGGGACAGGGGGCACAGATACGCAGTATTTT
CASSHLTGTGGTDTQYF
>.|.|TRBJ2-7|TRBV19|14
TGTGCCAGTAGTCGCGCGAGGACAGCCTACGAGCAGTACTTC
CASSRARTAYEQYF
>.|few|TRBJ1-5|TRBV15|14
TGTGCCACCAGCAGAGATTTGGCGGGTCAGCCCCAGCATTTT
CATSRDLAGQPQHF
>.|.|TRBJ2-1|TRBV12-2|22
TGTGCAAGTCGCTTAGGACGCGGTCGGGGGTCCAAGTACAGGGGACAACACAATGAGCAGTTCTTC
CASRLGRGRGSKYRGQHNEQFF
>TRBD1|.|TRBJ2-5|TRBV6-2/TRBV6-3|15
TGTGCCAGCAGTTACCCGACTGGGACAGGGGGGACCCAGTACTTC
CASSYPTGTGGTQYF
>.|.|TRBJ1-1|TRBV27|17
TGTGCCAGCAGTTTACATGGCGGGGGGACGCTTAACACTGAAGCTTTCTTT
CASSLHGGGTLNTEAFF
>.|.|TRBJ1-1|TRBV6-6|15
TGTGCCAGCAGTTACATCCCCCAGGGAACAAGTGAAGCTTTCTTT
CASSYIPQGTSEAFF
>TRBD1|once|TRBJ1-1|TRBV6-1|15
TGTGCCAGCAGTGAGGGACAGGTAGTTGGCACTGAAGCTTTCTTT
CASSEGQVVGTEAFF
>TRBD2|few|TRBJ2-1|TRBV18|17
TGTGCCAGCTCCCCCACTCCCGGGACTAGCGGTCGAAATGAGCAGTTCTTC
CASSPTPGTSGRNEQFF
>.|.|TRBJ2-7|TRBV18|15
TGTGCCAGCTCATCCTTCCGGGACAGCCGGGAGTGGCAGTACTTC
CASSSFRDSREWQYF
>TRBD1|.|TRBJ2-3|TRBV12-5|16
TGTGCTAGTGGATCCCCCGGGACAGGGCTCACAGATACGCAGTATTTT
CASGSPGTGLTDTQYF
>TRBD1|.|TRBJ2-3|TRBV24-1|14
TGTGCCACCAGTGACCCGGGACAGGGGAATACGCAGTATTTT
CATSDPGQGNTQYF
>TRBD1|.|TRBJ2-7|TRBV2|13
TGTGCCAGCACCGGGACAGGGGTCTACGAGCAGTACTTC
CASTGTGVYEQYF
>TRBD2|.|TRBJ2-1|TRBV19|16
TGTGCCAGTAGTATCAGTTGGCGGGAGGCCTACAATGAGCAGTTCTTC
CASSISWREAYNEQFF
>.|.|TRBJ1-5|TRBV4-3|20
TGCGCCAGCAGCCATTACCAGCAGGGGCACGATTGCACTAGCAATCAGCCCCAGCATTTT
CASSHYQQGHDCTSNQPQHF
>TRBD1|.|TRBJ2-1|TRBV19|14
TGTGCCAGTGAACAGGGGAACACCTACAATGAGCAGTTCTTC
CASEQGNTYNEQFF
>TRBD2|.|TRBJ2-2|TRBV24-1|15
TGTGCCACCAGTGCGGGGGGTGACCTCACCGGGGAGCTGTTTTTT
CATSAGGDLTGELFF
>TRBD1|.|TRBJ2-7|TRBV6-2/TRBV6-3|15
TGTGCCAGCAGTTACGGGGTGAGGGGGCCCTACGAGCAGTACTTC
CASSYGVRGPYEQYF